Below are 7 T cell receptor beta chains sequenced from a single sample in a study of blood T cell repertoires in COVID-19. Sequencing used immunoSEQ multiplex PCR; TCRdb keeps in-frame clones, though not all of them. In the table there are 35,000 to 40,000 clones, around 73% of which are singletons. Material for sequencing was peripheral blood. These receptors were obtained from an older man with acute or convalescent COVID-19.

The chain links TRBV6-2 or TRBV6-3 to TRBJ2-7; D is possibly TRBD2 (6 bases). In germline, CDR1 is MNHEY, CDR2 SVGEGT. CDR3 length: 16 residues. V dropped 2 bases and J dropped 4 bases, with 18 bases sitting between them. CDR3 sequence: CASSYPRRAGGYEQYF. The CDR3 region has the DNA TGTGCCAGCAGTTACCCCCGGAGGGCCGGTGGGTACGAGCAGTACTTC.

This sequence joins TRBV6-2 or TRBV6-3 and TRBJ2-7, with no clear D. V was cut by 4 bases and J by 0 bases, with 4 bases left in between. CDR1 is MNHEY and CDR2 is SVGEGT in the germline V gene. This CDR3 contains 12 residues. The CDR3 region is CASSSVSYEQYF. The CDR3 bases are TGTGCCAGCAGTTCTGTCTCCTACGAGCAGTACTTC.

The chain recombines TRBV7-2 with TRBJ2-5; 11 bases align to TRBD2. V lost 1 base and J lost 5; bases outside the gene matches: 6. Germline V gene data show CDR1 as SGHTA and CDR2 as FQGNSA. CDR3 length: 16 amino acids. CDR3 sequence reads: CASSLVSSGRRETQYF. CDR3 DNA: TGTGCCAGCAGCTTAGTCTCTAGCGGGAGGAGGGAGACCCAGTACTTC. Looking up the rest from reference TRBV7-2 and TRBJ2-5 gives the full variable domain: GAGVSQSPSNKVTEKGKDVELRCDPISGHTALYWYRQSLGQGLEFLIYFQGNSAPDKSGLPSDRFSAERTGGSVSTLTIQRTQQEDSAVYLCASSLVSSGRRETQYFGPGTRLLVL.

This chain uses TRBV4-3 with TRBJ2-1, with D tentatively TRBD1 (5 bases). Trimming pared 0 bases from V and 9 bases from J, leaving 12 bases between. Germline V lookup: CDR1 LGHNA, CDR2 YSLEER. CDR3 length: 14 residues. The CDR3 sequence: CASSQDRGTGEQFF. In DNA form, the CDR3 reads TGCGCCAGCAGCCAAGATAGGGGAACGGGTGAGCAGTTCTTC.

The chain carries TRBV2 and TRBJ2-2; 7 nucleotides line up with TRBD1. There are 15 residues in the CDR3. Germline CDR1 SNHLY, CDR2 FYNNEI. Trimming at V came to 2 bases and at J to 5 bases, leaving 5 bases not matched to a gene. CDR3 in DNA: TGTGCCAGCAGTGAAACAGGGGCGCAAACCGGGGAGCTGTTTTTT. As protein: CASSETGAQTGELFF.

CDR3 in DNA: TGTGCCTGGAGTAGGGGGACCCCCCCCTACGAGCAGTACTTC. Protein sequence: CAWSRGTPPYEQYF. The chain is built from TRBV30 and TRBJ2-7; tentative D call: TRBD1 (6 bases). V was shortened by 2 bases and J by 2 bases, with 13 bases between the two germline ends. CDR1 is GTSNPN and CDR2 is SVGIG in the germline V gene (reference sequence). The CDR3 runs to 14 residues.

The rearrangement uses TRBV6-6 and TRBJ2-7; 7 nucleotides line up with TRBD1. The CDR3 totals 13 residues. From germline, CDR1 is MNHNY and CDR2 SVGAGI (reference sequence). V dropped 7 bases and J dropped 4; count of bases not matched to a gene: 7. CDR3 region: CASTGQAGYEQYF. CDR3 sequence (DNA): TGTGCCAGCACTGGACAGGCAGGGTACGAGCAGTACTTC.